The sequence of this T cell receptor beta chain was determined in a study of OX40 agonist ivuxolimab in advanced cancers. The V end was cut by 4 bases, the J end by 7 bases, with 17 bases between. CDR3 length: 15 amino acids. Germline V gives CDR1 LNHDA, CDR2 SQIVND (reference sequence). Libraries were prepared by immunoSEQ multiplex PCR; TCRdb keeps only in-frame clonotypes and omits some of them. The sample includes roughly 46,000 clones, around nine tenths of them seen just once. The sequence was collected from an adult with an advanced solid tumor such as melanoma, head and neck, liver or kidney cancer. The sample consisted of CD4+ or CD8+ T cells sorted from blood, taken in a trial of the OX40 agonist ivuxolimab. This sequence joins TRBV19 and TRBJ2-4, with a possible D match to TRBD1 (5 bases). CDR3 nucleotide sequence: TGTGCCAGTAGTAAGGGGCTACCGGGCGAGAACATTCAGTACTTC. It is translated as CASSKGLPGENIQYF.